The clone carrying this TCR beta chain has a single count. Its antigen is currently unknown. Sequencing was performed with immunoSEQ multiplex PCR; in TCRdb, only in-frame clones are kept and a portion is missing. Altogether about 29,000 clones are present, around 87% being singletons, with the ten largest covering around 21%. These data come from a study of OX40 agonist ivuxolimab in advanced cancers. About the study: Enrollees could have had prior anti-PD-1, anti-PD-L1 or anti-CTLA-4 therapy, which 40% to 45% had received. Partial responses were seen in three patients, one with hepatocellular carcinoma and two with cutaneous melanoma.

Study findings and constraints: Expanded clones belonging to CD8+ T cells outnumbered, on average, those of CD4+.

Patients had blood sampled at baseline and again on cycle 4 day 1 and cycle 7 day 1. The sequence derives from an adult with an advanced solid tumor such as melanoma, head and neck, liver or kidney cancer. The sample in question was CD4+ or CD8+ T cells sorted from blood, obtained in a trial of the OX40 agonist ivuxolimab.

Here the CDR3 DNA reads TGTGCCAGCAGCCCCGGGGGACTAGCGGGAGGGCGAATAGGAGAGACCCAGTACTTC. Translation: CASSPGGLAGGRIGETQYF. V is TRBV4-2 and J is TRBJ2-5; 16 bases line up with TRBD2. The trim removed 4 bases at V and 4 bases at J, leaving 12 bases unmatched. The CDR3 loop spans 19 amino acids. Germline CDR1 is LGHNA and CDR2 is YNFKEQ.